A selection of T cell receptor beta chains follows, all from one sample in a study of T-cell reconstitution after alpha-beta-depleted transplantation in children. Each CDR3 protein gets one entry after TCRdb re-called the PCR reads with MiXCR. The profile covers 450,000 to 600,000 distinct CDR3 sequences, with about 16% appearing a single time and approximately 3% taken by the ten largest. The sample was PBMCs from the stem cell graft donor, taken from the stem cell graft. The receptors here all came from a human donor who donated a stem cell graft to a child with acute lymphoblastic leukemia. CDR3s include the opening cysteine and the closing phenylalanine or tryptophan. The D gene is left open where the match is weak. Rows give clone size only sometimes, using once, few, many, or a class for an expanded clone.

len: 15
d_gene: NA
abundance: NA
j_gene: TRBJ2-2
v_gene: TRBV6-1
CDR3nt: TGTGCCAGCATAAAGTTGTCTGGGAACACCGGGGAGCTGTTTTTT
CDR3aa: CASIKLSGNTGELFF

len: 15
d_gene: NA
abundance: NA
j_gene: TRBJ1-2
v_gene: TRBV4-2
CDR3nt: TGTGCCAGCAGCCAAGATCGGCAACAGGGCTATGGCTACACCTTC
CDR3aa: CASSQDRQQGYGYTF

len: 14
d_gene: NA
abundance: few
j_gene: TRBJ2-7
v_gene: TRBV3-1
CDR3nt: TGTGCCAGCAGCCCCCTGTCCATCTCCTACGAGCAGTACTTC
CDR3aa: CASSPLSISYEQYF

len: 17
d_gene: TRBD1
abundance: NA
j_gene: TRBJ1-1
v_gene: TRBV7-8
CDR3nt: TGTGCCAGCAGGTTCCTATCCGGGACAGGTCAATTCACTGAAGCTTTCTTT
CDR3aa: CASRFLSGTGQFTEAFF

len: 12
d_gene: NA
abundance: few
j_gene: TRBJ1-1
v_gene: TRBV29-1
CDR3nt: TGCAGTGCCATGGTTAGGAACCTCGAAGCTTTCTTT
CDR3aa: CSAMVRNLEAFF

len: 14
d_gene: TRBD1
abundance: NA
j_gene: TRBJ2-7
v_gene: TRBV4-1
CDR3nt: TGCGCCAGCAGCCAAGAGACAGGGGTCATGGAGCAGTACTTC
CDR3aa: CASSQETGVMEQYF

len: 16
d_gene: TRBD2
abundance: NA
j_gene: TRBJ2-3
v_gene: TRBV12-3/TRBV12-4
CDR3nt: TGTGCCAGCAGTCCCTTTGGCGGGGGGTCCACAGATACGCAGTATTTT
CDR3aa: CASSPFGGGSTDTQYF

len: 14
d_gene: TRBD2
abundance: many
j_gene: TRBJ2-1
v_gene: TRBV29-1
CDR3nt: TGCAGCGTTGAAGGGGCTGGGCGGGAGCCCGAGCAGTTCTTC
CDR3aa: CSVEGAGREPEQFF

len: 16
d_gene: NA
abundance: NA
j_gene: TRBJ2-1
v_gene: TRBV5-1
CDR3nt: TGCGCCAGCAGCTCGACCCCTACCCTAGTAGGAAATGAGCAGTTCTTC
CDR3aa: CASSSTPTLVGNEQFF

len: 14
d_gene: NA
abundance: few
j_gene: TRBJ2-5
v_gene: TRBV9
CDR3nt: TGTGCCAGCAGCGTAGAGGCAGGGCAAGAGACCCAGTACTTC
CDR3aa: CASSVEAGQETQYF

len: 15
d_gene: TRBD1
abundance: NA
j_gene: TRBJ1-2
v_gene: TRBV24-1
CDR3nt: TGTGCCACCAGTGGCGCCGGGACAGGGGAGGATGGCTACACCTTC
CDR3aa: CATSGAGTGEDGYTF

len: 13
d_gene: NA
abundance: few
j_gene: TRBJ2-7
v_gene: TRBV7-9
CDR3nt: TGTGCCAGCAGCTCCCAGAACGACTACGAGCAGTACTTC
CDR3aa: CASSSQNDYEQYF

len: 16
d_gene: TRBD2
abundance: few
j_gene: TRBJ2-5
v_gene: TRBV29-1
CDR3nt: TGCAGCGTTGATTCCCCGACTAGCAGCAACCAAGAGACCCAGTACTTC
CDR3aa: CSVDSPTSSNQETQYF

len: 15
d_gene: NA
abundance: NA
j_gene: TRBJ2-1
v_gene: TRBV12-3/TRBV12-4
CDR3nt: TGTGCCAGCAGTTTTAGCCAGGGCTCCTACAATGAGCAGTTCTTC
CDR3aa: CASSFSQGSYNEQFF

len: 14
d_gene: NA
abundance: NA
j_gene: TRBJ2-1
v_gene: TRBV7-9
CDR3nt: TGTGCCAGCAGCCCCTTGGGGGGCACCAATGAGCAGTTCTTC
CDR3aa: CASSPLGGTNEQFF

len: 17
d_gene: TRBD2
abundance: NA
j_gene: TRBJ2-3
v_gene: TRBV19
CDR3nt: TGTGCCAGTAGTATCACCGGGACTAAAGTGAGCACAGATACGCAGTATTTT
CDR3aa: CASSITGTKVSTDTQYF

len: 13
d_gene: NA
abundance: many
j_gene: TRBJ2-2
v_gene: TRBV3-1
CDR3nt: TGTGCCAGCAGTCCCCTGGGCACCGGGGAGCTGTTTTTT
CDR3aa: CASSPLGTGELFF

len: 15
d_gene: TRBD1
abundance: few
j_gene: TRBJ1-1
v_gene: TRBV12-3/TRBV12-4
CDR3nt: TGTGCCAGCAGTTTCGGGACAGGCTCGAACACTGAAGCTTTCTTT
CDR3aa: CASSFGTGSNTEAFF

len: 15
d_gene: NA
abundance: many
j_gene: TRBJ2-3
v_gene: TRBV11-2
CDR3nt: TGTGCCAGCAGCTTAGTAGGCGGTGCGACAGATACGCAGTATTTT
CDR3aa: CASSLVGGATDTQYF

len: 17
d_gene: NA
abundance: NA
j_gene: TRBJ2-1
v_gene: TRBV12-3/TRBV12-4
CDR3nt: TGTGCCAGCAGTGACGGACCAAAAGGGAGCTCCTACAATGAGCAGTTCTTC
CDR3aa: CASSDGPKGSSYNEQFF

len: 12
d_gene: NA
abundance: NA
j_gene: TRBJ2-5
v_gene: TRBV29-1
CDR3nt: TGCAGCGGCGTAGGGGGTCAAGAGACCCAGTACTTC
CDR3aa: CSGVGGQETQYF

len: 14
d_gene: NA
abundance: NA
j_gene: TRBJ2-1
v_gene: TRBV7-9
CDR3nt: TGTGCCAGCAGCCGAAGCGACAGGTTCAATGAGCAGTTCTTC
CDR3aa: CASSRSDRFNEQFF

len: 15
d_gene: NA
abundance: NA
j_gene: TRBJ1-2
v_gene: TRBV7-9
CDR3nt: TGTGCCAGCAGCTTAGACGGAGGGTCGGACTATGGCTACACCTTC
CDR3aa: CASSLDGGSDYGYTF

len: 13
d_gene: NA
abundance: NA
j_gene: TRBJ2-7
v_gene: TRBV30
CDR3nt: TGTGCCTGGCGGGGACTGGCAAGATACGAGCAGTACTTC
CDR3aa: CAWRGLARYEQYF

len: 14
d_gene: TRBD2
abundance: few
j_gene: TRBJ2-7
v_gene: TRBV6-1
CDR3nt: TGTGCCAGCAGTCCTTTCAGCGGGAGCTACGAGCAGTACTTC
CDR3aa: CASSPFSGSYEQYF

len: 16
d_gene: TRBD1
abundance: NA
j_gene: TRBJ1-2
v_gene: TRBV7-9
CDR3nt: TGTGCCAGCAGCTTAGTCCCCGAGGGGACAGGGAACGGCTACACCTTC
CDR3aa: CASSLVPEGTGNGYTF

len: 15
d_gene: NA
abundance: few
j_gene: TRBJ1-1
v_gene: TRBV20-1
CDR3nt: TGCAGTGCTAGAGACGACCCCGGGATGAACACTGAAGCTTTCTTT
CDR3aa: CSARDDPGMNTEAFF

len: 15
d_gene: NA
abundance: NA
j_gene: TRBJ2-1
v_gene: TRBV3-1
CDR3nt: TGTGCCAGCAGCCAAACACAAGACTTATACAATGAGCAGTTCTTC
CDR3aa: CASSQTQDLYNEQFF

len: 18
d_gene: TRBD1
abundance: NA
j_gene: TRBJ2-7
v_gene: TRBV5-1
CDR3nt: TGCGCCAGCAGCGTGGACAGGCCTGGACTTAGCCTCCCCTACGAGCAGTACTTC
CDR3aa: CASSVDRPGLSLPYEQYF

len: 15
d_gene: NA
abundance: NA
j_gene: TRBJ1-1
v_gene: TRBV12-3/TRBV12-4
CDR3nt: TGTGCCAGCAGTTTAGCGCCGGGATTGAACACTGAAGCTTTCTTT
CDR3aa: CASSLAPGLNTEAFF

len: 14
d_gene: NA
abundance: NA
j_gene: TRBJ2-7
v_gene: TRBV11-2
CDR3nt: TGTGCCAGCAGCTTAGGACAGACCCTTGAGGAGCAGTACTTC
CDR3aa: CASSLGQTLEEQYF

len: 14
d_gene: NA
abundance: NA
j_gene: TRBJ2-2
v_gene: TRBV4-1
CDR3nt: TGCGCCAGCAGCCAAAGCCTCCCAACCGGGGAGCTGTTTTTT
CDR3aa: CASSQSLPTGELFF

len: 15
d_gene: NA
abundance: NA
j_gene: TRBJ2-1
v_gene: TRBV19
CDR3nt: TGTGCCAGTAGTATTGGAGGGAGTGGCTACAATGAGCAGTTCTTC
CDR3aa: CASSIGGSGYNEQFF

len: 17
d_gene: TRBD2
abundance: NA
j_gene: TRBJ2-2
v_gene: TRBV24-1
CDR3nt: TGTGCCACCAGTGATTTTAATAGCGGGAGTGGATTCGGGGAGCTGTTTTTT
CDR3aa: CATSDFNSGSGFGELFF

len: 16
d_gene: TRBD2
abundance: few
j_gene: TRBJ2-3
v_gene: TRBV29-1
CDR3nt: TGCAGCGTTCACGGACTAGCGGGAGGGCCTAGAGATACGCAGTATTTT
CDR3aa: CSVHGLAGGPRDTQYF

len: 16
d_gene: TRBD2
abundance: NA
j_gene: TRBJ2-7
v_gene: TRBV6-1
CDR3nt: TGTGCCAGCAATCCGATAGCGGGACCGAACTCCTACGAGCAGTACTTC
CDR3aa: CASNPIAGPNSYEQYF

len: 12
d_gene: NA
abundance: NA
j_gene: TRBJ1-2
v_gene: TRBV9
CDR3nt: TGTGCCAGCAGCGGGATCTACTATGGCTACACCTTC
CDR3aa: CASSGIYYGYTF

len: 15
d_gene: TRBD1
abundance: many
j_gene: TRBJ2-7
v_gene: TRBV10-3
CDR3nt: TGTGCCATCAGTGAGGGACAGGGGGTTCGGGTCGAGCAGTACTTC
CDR3aa: CAISEGQGVRVEQYF

len: 13
d_gene: NA
abundance: NA
j_gene: TRBJ1-3
v_gene: TRBV7-2
CDR3nt: TGTGCCAGCAGCTCACGGATCGGAAACACCATATATTTT
CDR3aa: CASSSRIGNTIYF

len: 14
d_gene: NA
abundance: many
j_gene: TRBJ2-2
v_gene: TRBV6-4
CDR3nt: TGTGCCAGCAGACCCGGATCGCACGCCGGGGAGCTGTTTTTT
CDR3aa: CASRPGSHAGELFF

len: 15
d_gene: TRBD2
abundance: NA
j_gene: TRBJ2-3
v_gene: TRBV2
CDR3nt: TGTGCCAGCAAAAAACTGGCGGGAGTGACAGATACGCAGTATTTT
CDR3aa: CASKKLAGVTDTQYF

len: 15
d_gene: NA
abundance: few
j_gene: TRBJ2-5
v_gene: TRBV25-1
CDR3nt: TGTGCCAGCAGTCCCCACTGGGGCTCCCAAGAGACCCAGTACTTC
CDR3aa: CASSPHWGSQETQYF

len: 15
d_gene: NA
abundance: NA
j_gene: TRBJ2-7
v_gene: TRBV5-1
CDR3nt: TGCGCCAGCAGCTCTGCAGGGGAAATTGCCTACGAGCAGTACTTC
CDR3aa: CASSSAGEIAYEQYF

len: 17
d_gene: TRBD2
abundance: NA
j_gene: TRBJ2-2
v_gene: TRBV14
CDR3nt: TGTGCCAGCAGCCCGCGGACTAGCGCTCCGAACACCGGGGAGCTGTTTTTT
CDR3aa: CASSPRTSAPNTGELFF

len: 17
d_gene: TRBD1
abundance: many
j_gene: TRBJ1-2
v_gene: TRBV12-3/TRBV12-4
CDR3nt: TGTGCCAGCAGTCTCGGACGCCAACAGGGGGCGTCCTCTGGCTACACCTTC
CDR3aa: CASSLGRQQGASSGYTF

len: 15
d_gene: NA
abundance: few
j_gene: TRBJ2-1
v_gene: TRBV7-3
CDR3nt: TGTGCCAGCAGCCCCGGATCCACAACCTACAATGAGCAGTTCTTC
CDR3aa: CASSPGSTTYNEQFF

len: 16
d_gene: NA
abundance: few
j_gene: TRBJ2-7
v_gene: TRBV9
CDR3nt: TGTGCCAGCAGCCCCTTGGTGAGCGGGACAGCCTACGAGCAGTACTTC
CDR3aa: CASSPLVSGTAYEQYF

len: 20
d_gene: TRBD2
abundance: NA
j_gene: TRBJ2-2
v_gene: TRBV6-2/TRBV6-3
CDR3nt: TGTGCCAGCAGTTACTCGACCGCCCGTGGGGAGGGGAAGTACACCGGGGAGCTGTTTTTT
CDR3aa: CASSYSTARGEGKYTGELFF

len: 13
d_gene: NA
abundance: few
j_gene: TRBJ1-1
v_gene: TRBV5-1
CDR3nt: TGCGCCAGCAGCTTGGAACGCGGGGCTGAAGCTTTCTTT
CDR3aa: CASSLERGAEAFF

len: 16
d_gene: TRBD2
abundance: NA
j_gene: TRBJ2-3
v_gene: TRBV13
CDR3nt: TGTGCCAGCACCGGGGGACTAGCGGGAGTGGCAGATACGCAGTATTTT
CDR3aa: CASTGGLAGVADTQYF

len: 15
d_gene: NA
abundance: few
j_gene: TRBJ2-1
v_gene: TRBV14
CDR3nt: TGTGCCAGCAGCCAACACGGGAGCTCCTACAATGAGCAGTTCTTC
CDR3aa: CASSQHGSSYNEQFF

len: 13
d_gene: NA
abundance: NA
j_gene: TRBJ2-1
v_gene: TRBV2
CDR3nt: TGTGCCAGCATAGTCAGGGGAGATGAGGAGCAGTTCTTC
CDR3aa: CASIVRGDEEQFF